Given below is one T cell receptor (beta chain) in context. Its antigen is still unknown. The CDR3 has 13 residues. Trimming removed 1 base at V and 5 bases at J, with 6 bases between. Germline V gene data show CDR1 as SEHNR and CDR2 as FQNEAQ (reference sequence). Primers included in the PCR were 60 Vbeta and 13 Jbeta primers. Repertoires were generated with immunoSEQ multiplex PCR, while TCRdb's copy carries only in-frame clones and drops some. The data show under 200,000 clones, about four fifths seen once. These data are taken from a study of cytomegalovirus exposure and HLA in healthy donors. The study's findings and limits: Associated with cytomegalovirus, according to the listing, were fewer than 200 TCR beta chains. For most TCR beta V segments, an earlier analysis put the productive rate at about 90% or about 30% of the time. 87-base-pair reads could not separate some V segments, including TRBV6-2 and TRBV6-3. In a later analysis, TCR beta V- and J-gene trimming was associated with a missense DCLRE1C variant.

This rearrangement joins TRBV7-9 to TRBJ2-1, with D unresolved. The specimen sequenced was PBMCs. This clonotype originated in a male donor in good health and CMV-seronegative. Written as DNA, the CDR3 is TGTGCCAGCAGCTTAGAAATTAACAATGAGCAGTTCTTC. This encodes CASSLEINNEQFF.